Sequencing of this TCR beta chain was carried out in a study of PD-L1 blockade in urothelial cancer. For the study at large: Males with bladder-origin urothelial cancer constituted about nine tenths of the roughly 29 patients. Before enrollment, 0 to 3 chemotherapy regimens had been given to patients. Blood analysis took place 3 weeks (second dose) and 6 weeks after treatment start.

Time point: pretreatment peripheral blood. J gave up 5 bases and V 3 bases, and 6 bases lay outside the gene matches. The CDR3 spans 15 residues. Germline assignment: CDR1 SGHKS and CDR2 YYEKEE (reference sequence). Each PCR contained spiked-in synthetic TCR analog templates. Libraries were prepared by immunoSEQ multiplex PCR; TCRdb keeps only in-frame clonotypes and omits some of them. The sample carries roughly 52,000 clones, 84% recorded once. The starting material was PBMCs, obtained around atezolizumab (anti-PD-L1) treatment. This clonotype was sampled from a man in his fifties with urothelial cancer. V usage is TRBV5-5 and J usage is TRBJ2-2; 8 bases map to TRBD1. CDR3 protein: CASSSDRERTGELFF. The CDR3, as DNA: TGTGCCAGCAGCTCGGACAGGGAAAGGACCGGGGAGCTGTTTTTT.